This TCR beta chain is from a study of blood T cell repertoires in COVID-19. The wider study: In each case, the material was cDNA or gDNA derived from T cells, B-cell-depleted T cells, or PBMCs.

The CDR3 totals 18 residues. The V end was cut by 6 bases, the J end by 5 bases, with 26 bases between. Per the germline V gene, CDR1 is MDHEN and CDR2 is SYDVKM. Produced via immunoSEQ multiplex PCR; TCRdb's table is partial and in-frame only. Of about 240,000 clones detected, around 86% appear once; the ten largest clones hold approximately 13%. The specimen sequenced was peripheral blood. The J gene is TRBJ1-5, the V gene TRBV28; a possible D gene is TRBD1 (5 bases). The clonotype originates from an elderly man with acute or convalescent COVID-19. CDR3 DNA: TGTGCCAGCAGCGATAGCGGGGGTCTGGGAGCCCTCGATCAGCCCCAGCATTTT. Residues: CASSDSGGLGALDQPQHF.